The next 5 T cell receptor beta chains were all read from a single sample in a study of cytomegalovirus exposure and HLA in healthy donors. PCR primers comprised 60 Vbeta and 13 Jbeta primers. Only in-frame clones appear in the TCRdb table, and some are missing; sequencing was by immunoSEQ multiplex PCR. The data contain 150,000 to 200,000 clones, about 80% of them singletons. Sequencing was done on a sample of PBMCs. All receptors derive from a man between 18 and 35 years old in good health and CMV-seropositive.

Only a few counts were recorded for this clone. This chain connects TRBV19 to TRBJ2-2, with a weak D call TRBD2 (6 bases). The germline V gene has CDR1 LNHDA and CDR2 SQIVND (reference sequence). This CDR3 contains 12 residues. V was trimmed by 7 bases and J by 7 bases, leaving 10 bases between them. CDR3 region: CASMRGFGELFF. The CDR3 DNA reads as TGTGCCAGTATGCGGGGATTCGGGGAGCTGTTTTTT.

The chain couples TRBV27 to TRBJ2-2; possibly TRBD1 for D (5 bases). The ends were cut back, 3 bases at V and 5 bases at J, with 10 bases in the middle. The germline gives CDR1 MNHEY, CDR2 SMNVEV (reference sequence). This CDR3 is built from 14 residues. CDR3 in DNA: TGTGCCAGCAGTTTGGGGCATCTTACCGGGGAGCTGTTTTTT. It yields the protein CASSLGHLTGELFF.

This clone showed up just a few times. The CDR3 nucleotides read TGTGCCAGTAGTGAGATATCCGGACAGGGCACAGATACGCAGTATTTT. Its translation: CASSEISGQGTDTQYF. The chain has TRBV19 and TRBJ2-3; 7 nucleotides agree with TRBD1. Unmatched junction bases numbered 9, after V lost 5 bases and J lost 1 base. Germline-derived CDR1 and CDR2 are LNHDA and SQIVND (reference sequence). There are 16 residues in the CDR3.

This chain connects TRBV10-2 to TRBJ2-1; 9 bases are a match to TRBD1. With V trimmed by 2 bases and J by 2 bases, 10 bases remained unmatched. Germline V gene lookup returns CDR1 WSHSY and CDR2 SAAADI. The CDR3 covers 18 residues. The CDR3, as DNA: TGCGCCAGCAGTGAGAGGGATCTTCGGGACAGGGCCTACAATGAGCAGTTCTTC. Protein: CASSERDLRDRAYNEQFF.

The V gene is TRBV15, the J gene TRBJ1-1, with unresolved D. There are 16 residues in the CDR3. Trimming stripped 4 bases from V and 1 base from J, with 16 bases between. CDR1 and CDR2 (germline): LNHNV, YYDKDF (reference sequence). CDR3 in amino acids: CATSTPREFSNTEAFF. DNA for the CDR3: TGTGCCACCAGCACCCCCCGGGAGTTCTCGAACACTGAAGCTTTCTTT.